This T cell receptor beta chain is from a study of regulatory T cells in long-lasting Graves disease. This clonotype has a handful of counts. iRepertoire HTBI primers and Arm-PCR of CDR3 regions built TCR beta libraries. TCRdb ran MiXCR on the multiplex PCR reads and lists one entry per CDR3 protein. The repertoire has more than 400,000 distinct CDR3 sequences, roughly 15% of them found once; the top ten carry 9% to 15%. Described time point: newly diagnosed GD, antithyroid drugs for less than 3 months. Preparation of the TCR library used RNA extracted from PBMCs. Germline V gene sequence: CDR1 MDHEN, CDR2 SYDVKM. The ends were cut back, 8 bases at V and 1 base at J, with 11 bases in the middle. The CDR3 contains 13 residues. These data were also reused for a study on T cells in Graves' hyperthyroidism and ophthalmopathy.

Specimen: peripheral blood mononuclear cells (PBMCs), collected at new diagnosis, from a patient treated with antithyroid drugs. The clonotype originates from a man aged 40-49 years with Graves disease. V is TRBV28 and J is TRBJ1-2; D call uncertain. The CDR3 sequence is CASGRSFNYGYTF. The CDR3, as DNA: TGTGCCAGCGGCAGGTCTTTTAACTATGGCTACACCTTC.